One sample yielded the 19 T cell receptor beta chains listed below, sequenced in a study of T cells in Graves' hyperthyroidism and ophthalmopathy. The TCR beta CDR3 regions underwent amplification using RNA transcripts as the source. Primed by the HTBI set, a first-round RT-PCR was run on the TCR CDR3. Each CDR3 protein is one row after TCRdb ran MiXCR on the multiplex PCR reads. The repertoire holds about 640,000 distinct CDR3 sequences, with less than 45% as singletons. Material: peripheral blood or thyroid tissue (not recorded which). The origin of the receptors is an adult man with Graves' disease, either hyperthyroidism or ophthalmopathy (not recorded which).

This clonotype was seen more than once but under ten times. The chain uses TRBV6-5 and TRBJ1-3; D gene uncertain. The CDR3 consists of 12 residues. Germline CDR1 is MNHEY and CDR2 is SVGAGI. The V end was cut by 6 bases, the J end by 3 bases, with 6 bases between. CDR3 region: CASRSGGNTIYF. CDR3 in DNA: TGTGCCAGCAGAAGTGGTGGAAACACCATATATTTT.

In regard to this clonotype: The junction departs from germline at one end; a sequencing error may be responsible. J is TRBJ1-1 and V is TRBV5-1; TRBD1 is a possible D gene (6 bases). The CDR3 extends over 15 amino acids. Germline V lookup: CDR1 SGHRS, CDR2 YFSETQ. The CDR3 DNA follows: TGTGCCAGCGGGCCAATAGGGGGGAGAGCCACTGAAGCTTTCTTT. It specifies CASGPIGGRATEAFF.

V is TRBV7-9 and J is TRBJ2-5, with D perhaps being TRBD1 or TRBD2 (5 bases each). The CDR3 length is 15 residues. Between the trimmed V and J ends, which lost 1 base and 0 bases, there was a span of 9 bases. Germline V gene data show CDR1 as SEHNR and CDR2 as FQNEAQ (reference sequence). CDR3 residues: CASSLGGTYQETQYF. The CDR3 region has the DNA TGTGCCAGCAGCTTAGGTGGGACGTACCAAGAGACCCAGTACTTC.

This chain links TRBV9 with TRBJ1-4, with 10 bases identical to TRBD1. The CDR3 runs 16 residues. J lost 3 bases, V lost 3 bases, and 5 bases had no gene match. Germline CDR1 SGDLS, CDR2 YYNGEE. In DNA, the CDR3 is TGTGCCAGCAGCGCCCCCGGGACAGGGGCTAATGAAAAACTGTTTTTT. Amino acids: CASSAPGTGANEKLFF.

This clonotype was seen many times. The chain employs TRBV2 and TRBJ1-5; 9 bases match TRBD1. This CDR3 comprises 14 residues. CDR1 and CDR2 from the germline V gene are SNHLY and FYNNEI. Germline trimming cut 6 bases from V and 7 bases from J; bases unmatched to any gene: 7. The CDR3 nucleotides read TGTGCCAGCAGCGGGGACAGGGCTGAACAGCCCCAGCATTTT. This gives the protein CASSGDRAEQPQHF. The variable domain in full, completed from reference TRBV2 and TRBJ1-5, reads EPEVTQTPSHQVTQMGQEVILRCVPISNHLYFYWYRQILGQKVEFLVSFYNNEISEKSEIFDDQFSVERPDGSNFTLKIRSTKLEDSAMYFCASSGDRAEQPQHFGDGTRLSIL.

J is TRBJ2-5 and V is TRBV29-1, with D tentatively TRBD1 (7 bases). CDR3 length: 12 residues. Germline lookup yields CDR1 SQVTM and CDR2 ANQGSEA. V was pared by 3 bases and J by 7 bases, with 12 bases between. The CDR3 loop is CSVDRGAGTQYF. In DNA, the CDR3 is TGCAGCGTTGACAGGGGGGCCGGGACCCAGTACTTC.

The rearrangement links TRBV10-3 to TRBJ2-2; D might be TRBD2 (6 bases). The CDR3 sequence is 19 residues long. Germline V gene lookup returns CDR1 ENHRY and CDR2 SYGVKD. Trimming cost V 2 bases and J 8 bases, with 27 bases left between them. The CDR3 DNA sequence: TGTGCCATCAGTGAGACTAATTCCCAGAGCGTCGGGGCGGGAGGGGAGCTGTTTTTT. Its translation is CAISETNSQSVGAGGELFF.

J is TRBJ2-2 and V is TRBV6-4; 7 nucleotides agree with TRBD1. Germline V gives CDR1 MRHNA, CDR2 SNTAGT. CDR3 size: 14 residues. Trimming at V came to 8 bases and at J to 1 base, leaving 4 bases not matched to a gene. CDR3 sequence (DNA): TGTGCCAGCGCTAGGACAGGGAACACCGGGGAGCTGTTTTTT. Translated: CASARTGNTGELFF.

The chain uses TRBV7-2 and TRBJ2-6; weak D call: TRBD1 (6 bases). This CDR3 contains 14 residues. V was cut by 2 bases and J by 11 bases, with 13 bases left in between. Looked up from germline, CDR1 is SGHTA and CDR2 is FQGNSA. CDR3 region: CASSLISGADVLTF. In nucleotides, the CDR3 is TGTGCCAGCAGCTTAATTTCAGGGGCTGACGTCCTGACTTTC.

Ten or more counts support this clonotype. V usage is TRBV10-3 and J usage is TRBJ2-5; 10 bases are shared with TRBD1. Germline CDR1 reads ENHRY; CDR2 reads SYGVKD. The CDR3 length is 17 residues. The V gene end was trimmed by 0 bases and the J gene end by 4 bases; junction bases not matched to a gene: 8. CDR3 in DNA: TGTGCCATCAGTGAGTCATTCAGACAGGGGGCAGGAGAGACCCAGTACTTC. Encoded protein: CAISESFRQGAGETQYF.

This clonotype was observed many times. The gene calls are TRBV2 and TRBJ2-7; D may match TRBD1 or TRBD2 (6 bases each). V was clipped by 7 bases and J by 6 bases, with 19 bases between them. Germline assignment: CDR1 SNHLY and CDR2 FYNNEI. The CDR3 has 14 residues. The CDR3 reads CASTGTRGGGEQYF. DNA for the CDR3: TGTGCCAGCACTGGTACCAGGGGAGGTGGCGAGCAGTACTTC.

This clonotype was detected a few times. The chain joins TRBV2 to TRBJ2-7; possible D gene TRBD2, 5 bases. Germline CDR1 and CDR2: SNHLY and FYNNEI. The CDR3 totals 12 residues. The ends were cut back, 3 bases at V and 4 bases at J, with 7 bases in the middle. This chain's CDR3 is CASSDGVYEQYF. The CDR3 nucleotides are TGTGCCAGCAGTGACGGGGTTTACGAGCAGTACTTC.

Comment on this clonotype: A much larger clone sits a single nucleotide away, making a read error possible. The chain employs TRBV10-3 and TRBJ1-6; D unclear. Germline CDR1 and CDR2: ENHRY and SYGVKD. V was trimmed by 5 bases and J by 10 bases, leaving 15 bases between them. The CDR3 is 14 amino acids. The CDR3 protein is CAISYSTEVSPLHF. CDR3 in DNA: TGTGCCATCAGTTACTCCACTGAAGTATCACCCCTCCACTTT.

This clonotype was seen a few times. The chain uses TRBV12-3 or TRBV12-4 and TRBJ1-2, with D possibly being TRBD1 (5 bases). V gave up 5 bases and J gave up 3 bases, with 13 bases separating them. The CDR3 length is 14 residues. In DNA form, the CDR3 reads TGTGCCAGCAGTATGACAGACGCTTACTATGGCTACACCTTC. Protein sequence: CASSMTDAYYGYTF.

Worth noting for this clonotype: A much larger clonotype is one base distant, so this may be a read error. The genes are TRBV10-3 and TRBJ1-1; the D is unclear. The germline V gene has CDR1 ENHRY and CDR2 SYGVKD. The length of the CDR3 is 11 residues. The ends were cut back, 11 bases at V and 11 bases at J, with 18 bases in the middle. For the CDR3, the DNA is TGTGCCGCGAGACAAGTCGAAGAGGCTTTCTTT. It encodes CAARQVEEAFF.

V and J are TRBV7-6 and TRBJ1-4; D perhaps matches TRBD1 (5 bases). The CDR3 runs 14 residues. Trimming took 1 base from V and 7 from J, leaving 10 bases between them. Germline V lookup: CDR1 SGHVS, CDR2 FNYEAQ. The CDR3 spells CASSLEGPFEKLFF. As DNA, the CDR3 is TGTGCCAGCAGCTTAGAGGGACCATTTGAAAAACTGTTTTTT.

This clonotype occurred many times. DNA of the CDR3: TGTGCCAGCAGCTTGAGACAGGGGAACGGTCAGCCCCAGCATTTT. It encodes CASSLRQGNGQPQHF. The rearrangement links TRBV7-8 to TRBJ1-5; TRBD1 agrees at 8 bases. Germline V gives CDR1 SGHVS, CDR2 FQNEAQ. The CDR3 extends over 15 amino acids. Trimming took 3 bases from V and 6 from J; bases not matched to a gene: 7.

The rearrangement uses TRBV20-1 and TRBJ1-2; 9 bases match TRBD1. Germline V gives CDR1 DFQATT, CDR2 SNEGSKA (reference sequence). The CDR3 covers 12 residues. After removal of 6 bases from V and 5 bases from J, the junction contained 4 bases not matched to a gene. The CDR3 sequence is CSASGTGYGYTF. CDR3 DNA: TGCAGTGCGTCCGGGACAGGGTATGGCTACACCTTC.

With regard to this clonotype: One end of the junction is discordant with germline, which a read error may explain. The genes are TRBV10-3 and TRBJ1-2, with D possibly matching TRBD1 (5 bases). Looked up from germline, CDR1 is ENHRY and CDR2 is SYGVKD. This CDR3 comprises 13 residues. The CDR3 DNA reads TGTGCCAGCAGTTACCGACAGAACTATGGCTACACCTTC. Translation gives CASSYRQNYGYTF.